The 18 T cell receptor beta chains reported below all come from one sample, sequenced in a study of T cell changes during pregnancy in multiple sclerosis. Method: immunoSEQ multiplex PCR; TCRdb's copy keeps in-frame clones and lacks some. The table includes some 80,000 clones, about 96% detected once. Sequenced here: peripheral blood, sampled in the second trimester of pregnancy. Every receptor here comes from a female donor with multiple sclerosis, enrolled in a pregnancy study.

This clone was seen only once. V and J are TRBV28 and TRBJ1-4; D is perhaps TRBD1 (6 bases). Germline V lookup: CDR1 MDHEN, CDR2 SYDVKM. Between the trimmed V and J ends, which lost 6 bases and 7 bases, there was a span of 18 bases. This CDR3 is built from 15 residues. CDR3 protein: CASRTYRDDSEKLFF. The CDR3 coding sequence is TGTGCCAGCAGGACGTACAGGGACGATAGTGAAAAACTGTTTTTT.

The chain couples TRBV7-2 to TRBJ2-7; 11 bases are a match to TRBD2. Trimming at V came to 2 bases and at J to 1 base, leaving 1 base not matched to a gene. The germline V gene has CDR1 SGHTA and CDR2 FQGNSA. The CDR3 totals 15 residues. The CDR3 region has the DNA TGTGCCAGCAGCTTAAGACTAGCGGGGTCCTACGAGCAGTACTTC. Translated, it gives CASSLRLAGSYEQYF.

The chain joins TRBV5-1 to TRBJ2-7; D gene unclear. Germline values: CDR1 SGHRS, CDR2 YFSETQ. Trimming removed 0 bases at V and 2 bases at J, with 12 bases between. The CDR3 contains 15 residues. The CDR3 reads CASSLGPGITYEQYF. The CDR3, as DNA: TGCGCCAGCAGCTTGGGTCCAGGAATAACCTACGAGCAGTACTTC.

The chain is built from TRBV15 and TRBJ1-3; 7 nucleotides match TRBD1. Germline CDR1 reads LNHNV; CDR2 reads YYDKDF (reference sequence). The CDR3 sequence is 17 residues long. V shed 8 bases and J 0 bases; nucleotides not matched to a gene: 13. The CDR3, as DNA: TGTGCCACCTCTTTTACAGGGGTTAGGACCTCTGGAAACACCATATATTTT. It yields the protein CATSFTGVRTSGNTIYF.

The rearrangement joins TRBV4-1 to TRBJ1-1; 7 bases agree with TRBD1. V dropped 2 bases and J dropped 0; count of bases not matched to a gene: 9. Germline CDR1 MGHRA, CDR2 YSYEKL. The CDR3 extends over 17 amino acids. CDR3 amino acids: CASSQTGTVRMNTEAFF. Here the CDR3 DNA reads TGCGCCAGCAGCCAAACCGGGACAGTCAGAATGAACACTGAAGCTTTCTTT.

The chain couples TRBV7-6 to TRBJ2-3; 10 bases fit TRBD2. The CDR3 sequence is 16 residues long. V lost 3 bases and J lost 4; bases outside the gene matches: 7. CDR1 is SGHVS and CDR2 is FNYEAQ in the germline V gene. The DNA for the CDR3 is TGTGCCAGCAGCTTCCTAGCTAGCGGGAGCCCAGATACGCAGTATTTT. Translated, it gives CASSFLASGSPDTQYF.

V and J are TRBV2 and TRBJ2-7; 11 nucleotides agree with TRBD2. The J segment lost 1 base and the V segment lost 11 bases, leaving 7 bases of the junction unmatched. Germline V gives CDR1 SNHLY, CDR2 FYNNEI. This CDR3 comprises 14 residues. The CDR3 region has the DNA TGTGCCTGCTCGACTAGCGGGGCTTCCTACGAGCAGTACTTC. It yields the protein CACSTSGASYEQYF.

The V call is TRBV11-2, the J call TRBJ1-2; 9 positions agree with TRBD1. The CDR3 contains 17 residues. V lost 2 bases, J lost 4 bases, and 11 bases stayed unmatched. From germline, CDR1 is SGHAT and CDR2 FQNNGV. The CDR3 nucleotides are TGTGCCAGCAGCTTAAGGGAATTACAGGGGGCTGGCTATGGCTACACCTTC. This sequence encodes CASSLRELQGAGYGYTF.

The rearrangement uses TRBV7-2 and TRBJ2-3; no definite D call. Per the germline V gene, CDR1 is SGHTA and CDR2 is FQGNSA. The V and J ends lost 3 bases and 1 base respectively, with 11 bases between them. This CDR3 region has 15 residues. The CDR3 region is CASSFTQTRTDTQYF. Here the CDR3 DNA reads TGTGCCAGCAGCTTCACCCAGACACGCACAGATACGCAGTATTTT.

This rearrangement joins TRBV21-1 to TRBJ2-7; TRBD1, the table's D call, lacks a check against the DNA. TRBV21-1 represents a pseudogene. The CDR3 contains 19 residues. CDR3: CASILTRQGTQPNYYEQYF. CDR3 DNA: TGTGCCAGCATTCTGACGAGACAGGGGACCCAACCCAACTATTACGAGCAGTACTTC.

J is TRBJ2-2 and V is TRBV5-4, with TRBD2 identical over 12 bases. Looked up from germline, CDR1 is SGHNT and CDR2 is YYREEE (reference sequence). The V gene end was trimmed by 4 bases and the J gene end by 7 bases; junction bases not matched to a gene: 2. This CDR3 has 14 residues. CDR3 nucleotide sequence: TGTGCCAGCAGCCCGGGACTAGCGGGCGGGGAGCTGTTTTTT. This encodes CASSPGLAGGELFF.

The V call is TRBV28, the J call TRBJ1-2; TRBD1 aligns across 9 bases. Germline lookup yields CDR1 MDHEN and CDR2 SYDVKM. The CDR3 runs to 14 residues. V lost 4 bases to trimming and J lost 8 bases; unmatched junction nucleotides: 8. The CDR3 spells CASSSPGTGHGYTF. CDR3 bases: TGTGCCAGCAGTTCCCCCGGGACAGGGCACGGCTACACCTTC.

The sample holds one count of this clone. This chain links TRBV19 with TRBJ2-1; TRBD2 aligns across 11 bases. The CDR3 has 15 amino acids. CDR1 LNHDA and CDR2 SQIVND come from the germline V gene (reference sequence). Trimming removed 6 bases from V and 8 bases from J; junction bases left unmatched: 9. Written as DNA, the CDR3 is TGTGCCAGTAGCCATGTAGCGGGAGGGAGCGATGAGCAGTTCTTC. Amino acids: CASSHVAGGSDEQFF.

The chain combines TRBV5-1 with TRBJ2-1; 13 positions agree with TRBD2. From germline, CDR1 is SGHRS and CDR2 YFSETQ. V shed 2 bases and J 6 bases; nucleotides not matched to a gene: 8. This CDR3 is 17 amino acids long. The DNA of the CDR3 is TGCGCCAGCAGCTTACTAGCGGGAGGGCCGGAAATCAATGAGCAGTTCTTC. Its protein product is CASSLLAGGPEINEQFF. Variable domain in full (rest from reference TRBV5-1 and TRBJ2-1): KAGVTQTPRYLIKTRGQQVTLSCSPISGHRSVSWYQQTPGQGLQFLFEYFSETQRNKGNFPGRFSGRQFSNSRSEMNVSTLELGDSALYLCASSLLAGGPEINEQFFGPGTRLTVL.

The V and J genes are TRBV27 and TRBJ2-1, with D perhaps TRBD1 (6 bases). Germline lookup yields CDR1 MNHEY and CDR2 SMNVEV (reference sequence). There are 13 residues in the CDR3. The V end lost 0 bases, the J end lost 6 bases, and 6 bases lay between the germline ends. The CDR3 DNA reads TGTGCCAGCAGTTTATCCAGGGGCAATGAGCAGTTCTTC. Its translation: CASSLSRGNEQFF.

This clone has a single count. The J gene is TRBJ1-1, the V gene TRBV6-4; D gene ambiguous. The V gene's germline CDR1 is MRHNA and CDR2 SNTAGT. The CDR3 contains 14 residues. V shed 4 bases and J shed 5 bases, with 14 bases lying between them. The CDR3 DNA is TGTGCCAGCAGTGGCTCCGGGGTGGAGACTGAAGCTTTCTTT. Translated, it gives CASSGSGVETEAFF.

This chain joins TRBV6-4 and TRBJ1-5; D unclear. The V gene lost 6 bases and the J gene lost 5 bases, with 14 bases spanning the gap. The CDR3 length is 14 residues. The germline gives CDR1 MRHNA, CDR2 SNTAGT. The CDR3 nucleotides are TGTGCCAGCAGCCCAGAATGGGGAGATCAGCCCCAGCATTTT. It translates to CASSPEWGDQPQHF.

This chain joins TRBV20-1 and TRBJ2-1; D not certain. This CDR3 contains 10 residues. Germline V CDR1 and CDR2: DFQATT, SNEGSKA (reference sequence). Trimming took off 3 bases at V and 8 bases at J, with 5 bases between the two ends. In DNA form, the CDR3 reads TGCAGTGCTAGGGGCGATGAGCAGTTCTTC. Protein: CSARGDEQFF.